This T cell receptor (beta chain) was obtained from a study of regulatory T cells in long-lasting Graves disease. Notes on the study in general: TRBV28, TRBJ1-2 and TRBJ2-5 were segments that persistent disease favored.

V shed 2 bases, J shed 8 bases, and the junction held 3 bases outside the gene matches. CDR1 and CDR2 (germline): MDHEN, SYDVKM. The CDR3 has 14 residues. The time point here: persistent/refractory GD, antithyroid drugs over 5 years with positive TRAb. With RNA extracted from PBMCs as input, the TCR library was made. This clonotype was detected only a few times. Its antigen is undetermined. According to the study, TCR beta libraries were built with iRepertoire HTBI primers and CDR3-region Arm-PCR. One entry per CDR3 protein, called by TCRdb with MiXCR from the multiplex PCR reads. Among 300,000 to 500,000 distinct CDR3 sequences listed, around 21% were seen once.

The receptor was isolated from a female donor with Graves disease. The sample here was peripheral blood mononuclear cells (PBMCs), taken when the disease was refractory, from a patient treated with antithyroid drugs. The chain links TRBV28 to TRBJ2-1; 10 nucleotides agree with TRBD2. The CDR3 protein is CASSLLAGVDEQFF. DNA for the CDR3: TGTGCCAGCAGTTTACTAGCGGGAGTCGATGAGCAGTTCTTC.